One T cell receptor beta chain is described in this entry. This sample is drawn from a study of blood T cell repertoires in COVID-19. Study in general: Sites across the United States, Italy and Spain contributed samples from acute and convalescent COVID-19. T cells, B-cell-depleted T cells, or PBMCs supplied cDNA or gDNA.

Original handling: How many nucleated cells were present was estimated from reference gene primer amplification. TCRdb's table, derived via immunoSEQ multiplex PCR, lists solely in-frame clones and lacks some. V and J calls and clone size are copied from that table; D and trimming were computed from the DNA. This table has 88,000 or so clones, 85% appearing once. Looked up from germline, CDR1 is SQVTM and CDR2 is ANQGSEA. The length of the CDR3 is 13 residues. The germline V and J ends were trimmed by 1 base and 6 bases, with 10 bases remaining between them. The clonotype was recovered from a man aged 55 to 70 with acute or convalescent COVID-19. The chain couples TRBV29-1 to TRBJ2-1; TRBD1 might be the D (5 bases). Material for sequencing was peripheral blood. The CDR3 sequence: CSVEGQLGNEQFF. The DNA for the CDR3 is TGCAGCGTTGAAGGACAGTTGGGCAATGAGCAGTTCTTC.